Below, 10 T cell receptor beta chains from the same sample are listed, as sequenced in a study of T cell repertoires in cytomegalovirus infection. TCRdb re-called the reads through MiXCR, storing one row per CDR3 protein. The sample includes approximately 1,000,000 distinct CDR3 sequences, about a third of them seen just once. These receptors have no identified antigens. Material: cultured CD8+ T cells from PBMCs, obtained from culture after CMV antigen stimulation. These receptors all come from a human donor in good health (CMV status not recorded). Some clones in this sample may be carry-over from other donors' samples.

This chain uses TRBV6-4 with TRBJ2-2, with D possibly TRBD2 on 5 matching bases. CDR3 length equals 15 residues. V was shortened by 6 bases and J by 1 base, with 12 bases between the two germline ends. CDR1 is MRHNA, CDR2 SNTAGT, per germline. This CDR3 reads CASRSGFVNTGELFF. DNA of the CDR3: TGTGCCAGCAGGTCGGGGTTTGTGAACACCGGGGAGCTGTTTTTT.

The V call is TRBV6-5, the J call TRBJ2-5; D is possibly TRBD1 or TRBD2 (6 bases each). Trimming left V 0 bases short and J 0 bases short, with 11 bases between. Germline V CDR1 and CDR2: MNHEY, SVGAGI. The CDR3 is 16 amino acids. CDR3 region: CASSYSGGTYQETQYF. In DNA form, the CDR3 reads TGTGCCAGCAGTTACTCGGGGGGCACTTACCAAGAGACCCAGTACTTC.

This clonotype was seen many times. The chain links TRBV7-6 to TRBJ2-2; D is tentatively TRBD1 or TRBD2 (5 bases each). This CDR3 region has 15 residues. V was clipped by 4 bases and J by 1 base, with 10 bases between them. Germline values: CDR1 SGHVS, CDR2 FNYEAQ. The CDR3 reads CASSSRDENTGELFF. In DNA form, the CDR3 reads TGTGCCAGCAGCTCCAGGGACGAGAACACCGGGGAGCTGTTTTTT. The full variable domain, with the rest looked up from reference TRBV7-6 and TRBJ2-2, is GAGVSQSPRYKVTKRGQDVALRCDPISGHVSLYWYRQALGQGPEFLTYFNYEAQQDKSGLPNDRFSAERPEGSISTLTIQRTEQRDSAMYRCASSSRDENTGELFFGEGSRLTVL.

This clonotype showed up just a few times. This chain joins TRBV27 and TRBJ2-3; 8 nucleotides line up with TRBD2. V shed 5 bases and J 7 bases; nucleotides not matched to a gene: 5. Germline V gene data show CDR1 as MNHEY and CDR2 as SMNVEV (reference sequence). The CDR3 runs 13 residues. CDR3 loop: CASSVSGEHTQYF. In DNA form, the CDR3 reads TGTGCCAGCAGTGTTAGCGGGGAACATACGCAGTATTTT.

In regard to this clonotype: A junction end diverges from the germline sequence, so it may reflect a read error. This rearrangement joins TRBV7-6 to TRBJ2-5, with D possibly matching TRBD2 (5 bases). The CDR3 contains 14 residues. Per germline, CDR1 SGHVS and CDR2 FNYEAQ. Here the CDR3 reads CASSSLPGGETQYF. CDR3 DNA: TGTGCTAGCAGCTCCCTCCCGGGCGGGGAGACCCAGTACTTC. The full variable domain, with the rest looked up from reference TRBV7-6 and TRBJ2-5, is GAGVSQSPRYKVTKRGQDVALRCDPISGHVSLYWYRQALGQGPEFLTYFNYEAQQDKSGLPNDRFSAERPEGSISTLTIQRTEQRDSAMYRCASSSLPGGETQYFGPGTRLLVL.

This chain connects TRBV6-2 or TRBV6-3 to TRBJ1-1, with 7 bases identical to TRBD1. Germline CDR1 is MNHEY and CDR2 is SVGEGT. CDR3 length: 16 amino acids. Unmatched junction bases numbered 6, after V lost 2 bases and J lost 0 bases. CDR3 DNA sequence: TGTGCCAGCAGTTACGAAGCAGGGGGGATGAACACTGAAGCTTTCTTT. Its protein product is CASSYEAGGMNTEAFF.

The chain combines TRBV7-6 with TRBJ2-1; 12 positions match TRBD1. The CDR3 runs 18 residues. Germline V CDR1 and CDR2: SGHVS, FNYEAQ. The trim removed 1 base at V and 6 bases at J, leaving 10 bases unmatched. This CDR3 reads CASSLGRGGQGAGNEQFF. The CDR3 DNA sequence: TGTGCCAGCAGCTTAGGTCGGGGGGGACAGGGGGCGGGCAATGAGCAGTTCTTC.

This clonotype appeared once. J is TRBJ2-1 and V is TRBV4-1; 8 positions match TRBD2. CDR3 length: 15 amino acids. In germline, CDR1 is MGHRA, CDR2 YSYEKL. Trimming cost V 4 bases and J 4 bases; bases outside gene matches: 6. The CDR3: CASSRGGPAYNEQFF. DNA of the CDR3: TGCGCCAGCAGCCGCGGGGGGCCGGCGTACAATGAGCAGTTCTTC.

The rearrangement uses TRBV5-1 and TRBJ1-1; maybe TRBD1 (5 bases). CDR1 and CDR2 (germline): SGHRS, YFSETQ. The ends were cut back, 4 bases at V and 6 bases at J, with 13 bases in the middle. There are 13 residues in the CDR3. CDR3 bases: TGCGCCAGCAGCCCCCGGGACTTCCCTGAAGCTTTCTTT. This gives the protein CASSPRDFPEAFF.

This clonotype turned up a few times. This CDR3 reads CASSLRGTGANVLTF. DNA of the CDR3: TGTGCCAGCAGCTTACGAGGGACTGGGGCCAACGTCCTGACTTTC. This chain uses TRBV7-9 with TRBJ2-6; a possible D gene is TRBD2 (5 bases). The CDR3 has 15 residues. Trimming removed 2 bases from V and 2 bases from J, with 7 bases in between. Per germline, CDR1 SEHNR and CDR2 FQNEAQ (reference sequence).